This T cell receptor beta chain was identified in a study of cytomegalovirus exposure and HLA in healthy donors listed by TCRdb under 2017. For the wider study: In an earlier analysis of approximately 500 of the donors, approximately 300 Gb of sequence data and 100 million or so unique TCR beta sequences from roughly 190 million T cells were reported. Roughly 320 gigabases of sequencing data and around 80 million unique TCR sequences made up an early release that covered several hundred HLA-typed donors. Of the roughly 400 genotyped donors, 65% to 90% fell in the genetic ancestry cluster associated with self-reported Caucasian donors. The study aimed to test whether signatures of past pathogen exposure could be identified by cataloging public T cell receptors. The study profiled the T cell repertoires of under 700 subjects by immunosequencing and related them to cytomegalovirus serostatus. A separate validation cohort of roughly 130 different subjects was used in addition to the approximately 640-subject first cohort. To predict cytomegalovirus infection status, the study combined high-throughput TCR immunosequencing, statistical association of individual TCRs with disease status, and machine learning. A later analysis re-analyzed previously published TCR beta repertoires from 600 to 850 donors and added high-resolution HLA genotyping to study TCR occurrence patterns. Rather than drawing on any new phenotypic data, the later analysis identified candidate immune exposures from TCR beta sequences and the way those sequences occurred across donors. To decide whether each TCR beta V gene segment behaved as functional or pseudogenic, an earlier analysis of 587 of the donors relied on high-throughput TCR beta sequencing. Donor age, sex, ethnicity and CMV serostatus were collected together with the repertoire data. A later genetic analysis took genome-wide SNP genotypes for about 55% of the 666 donors and used that subset as a discovery cohort. Every repertoire in the discovery cohort had been generated on one and the same sequencing platform. Class I and class II HLA loci were covered by the typing at four-digit resolution. The number of typed donors differed by locus: roughly 629-640 for A, B, C, DRB1 and DQB1; 522 for DQA1; some 590 for DPA1; and some 450 for DPB1. Because of strong linkage in the cohort, five DR-DQ haplotypes were treated as single units for association and clustering. Among roughly 400 genotyped donors of the cohort, an average of around 240,000 unique TCR beta nucleotide sequences were sequenced per donor, roughly a sixth of them non-productive. Overall study results and their limits: In the study, around 150 TCR beta chains were listed as associated with cytomegalovirus. Sequencing depth was assumed to be roughly uniform across donors in the presence/absence analyses, though that assumption may not hold. Because HLA typing was missing for some donors at each locus, association tests included only the typed subset. At a false discovery rate of 0.05, a later analysis linked under 20,000 TCR beta sequences to specific HLA alleles. V-gene and J-gene trimming of TCR beta chains was associated with a missense DCLRE1C variant in a later genetic analysis, and the association was replicated in an independent cohort. Most TCR sequences were observed very rarely across donors, whereas some public TCRs were present in many individuals. In a later genetic analysis, fewer N-insertions in productive TCRs were reported among donors in an Asian-associated ancestry cluster than the approximately 670-donor mean. In a later analysis, most CMV-associated TCR beta chains were found to appear HLA-restricted, with HLA associations seemingly driven largely by CMV exposure. Linkage disequilibrium might explain the correlated functional status among segregating V segments, but an unknown experimental factor could not be ruled out. In vitro tests confirmed that a few of the cytomegalovirus-associated TCR beta chains recognize cytomegalovirus antigens. When HLA alleles, especially DR and DQ, strongly co-occurred, TCR associations were difficult to assign to individual alleles. In an earlier analysis of more than 500 of the donors, most TCR beta V segments appeared in productive rearrangements about 87% or about 30% of the time, broadly matching IMGT annotations. A later analysis found that TCR association rates varied across HLA loci, with DRB1 alleles showing the most associated TCRs and HLA-C alleles the fewest. In a later analysis, HLA-associated TCR beta chains showed more clonal expansion and lower generation probabilities than non-associated chains that were equally common. The cohort was sequenced for TCR beta chains only, and without alpha or paired-chain data the features that could be detected were limited. The classifier was reported to diagnose cytomegalovirus status with high specificity and sensitivity in both the original cohort and the validation cohort. For the cohort, immune exposure information was limited to CMV serostatus. A later analysis reported that several top co-occurrence clusters appeared linked to parvovirus B19, influenza, CMV and Epstein-Barr virus. A further reported finding was that TCR beta sequences accurately predicted the HLA-A and HLA-B alleles for most subjects in the first cohort. The earlier analysis of 450 to 700 of the donors excluded 15 to 20 rarely observed V segments, including chromosome 9 orphons, because counts were too low. The sequencing pipeline was judged likely to have produced a cluster of highly shared sequence variants as a technical artifact. It was suggested by the authors that the approach could potentially be generalized to other disease states and immunological phenotypes.

As regards this clone: The target of this receptor is not known. No per-base quality is available; no much larger clone lies one base away.

The library was built by means of the immunoSEQ multiplex PCR assay. The multiplex PCR relied on a mix of 60 forward primers for TCR Vbeta segments and 13 reverse primers for TCR Jbeta segments. Amplification of the CDR3 region of rearranged TCR beta genes was performed with a multiplex PCR assay on genomic DNA. Amplified TCR beta libraries were sequenced as 87-base-pair reads on the Illumina HiSeq System. Per the original workflow: Across the 500 to 700 repertoires, a later analysis counted 80 million or so unique TCR beta chains, roughly 11 million of which were shared by at least two donors. To remove PCR and sequencing errors, raw reads were error-corrected and collapsed into unique sequences using a nearest-neighbor algorithm that merged closely related sequences. CDR3 sequences were aligned to IMGT reference sequences to assign V, D and J gene segments. Each retained sequence needed at least a six-nucleotide match to both a V gene segment and a J gene segment. A rearrangement was called productive if the CDR3 had no stop codons and remained in frame with V and J, and every other rearrangement was called non-productive. Following IMGT convention, CDR3 was defined as the stretch from the second conserved V-encoded cysteine to the conserved J-encoded phenylalanine. In an earlier analysis of around 570 of the donors, sequences lacking an unambiguous match to a single V gene segment were excluded. An earlier analysis of a few hundred of the donors classified V segments as functional when productive rearrangements were above 56.7% and as segregating when the standard deviation between donors was above 5%. A statistical classification framework was built to diagnose cytomegalovirus status from the catalog of TCR beta chain sequences. In a later analysis, V and J genes were assigned by comparing TCR nucleotide sequences against IMGT/GENE-DB human TR gene sequences. In a later analysis, CDR3 sequences and most-parsimonious VDJ recombination scenarios were assigned using the TCRdist pipeline. In a later analysis, each TCR beta chain was defined by its CDR3 amino acid sequence together with its V-gene family, and reads without a unique V-gene family were excluded. To address suspected cross-contamination and a sequencing artifact, a later analysis removed some 620 highly shared, low-generation-probability nucleotide sequences. In a later analysis, a clonal expansion index was calculated for each public chain from normalized within-repertoire ranks of inferred template counts. Generation probabilities in a later analysis came from a VDJ recombination model fitted to out-of-frame rearrangements, and those results were checked against IGoR. In a later analysis, hypergeometric tests were used to score TCR-TCR, TCR-HLA and TCR-CMV co-occurrence, with a repertoire-size bias correction applied to TCR pairs. To estimate false discovery rates, a later analysis permuted the HLA or CMV assignments 20 times. In a later analysis, co-occurring TCRs were grouped with DBSCAN, and TCRdist sequence similarity was added when clustering was performed within HLA-allele-positive subsets. Co-occurrence clustering excluded repertoires with fewer than 30,000 or more than 120,000 public chains, plus five with anomalous nucleotide sharing. TCRdb mirrors the immuneACCESS table, restricted to in-frame sequences. Some clones are absent from its copies; in checked studies, under half trace to an unresolved V gene, and the reason for the others is unknown. That table supplies the V and J calls and clone size; D and trimming were determined from the DNA. This sample is represented by roughly 140,000 clones; 75% to 85% of them were singletons. Jointly, the top ten make up around 6.6% of the sample.

The cohort consisted of 600 or so healthy bone marrow donors. Cohort members were all nominally healthy when sampled, although unrecorded immune exposures were likely present. The donor tested CMV seropositive, placing the donor among the 290 or so seropositive members of the cohort. Each donor provided a peripheral blood sample, and peripheral blood mononuclear cells were used for TCR beta sequencing. The Qiagen DNeasy Blood Extraction Kit was used to extract genomic DNA from the blood cell samples. The source is a woman aged 40-49 years in good health and CMV-seropositive. Specimen: PBMCs.

The CDR3 protein is CASSPRYDSTDLPDTQYF. The DNA sequence is TGCGCCAGCAGCCCACGATACGACAGCACCGATTTACCTGATACGCAGTATTTT. The chain joins TRBV5-1 to TRBJ2-3, with TRBD1 tentatively as D gene (5 bases match). V loses 4 bases of germline sequence and J loses 6 bases, and the interval between the two ends is 27 bases. The CDR3 goes from the cysteine to the phenylalanine over 18 residues. The DNA shown is the 54-base CDR3, in frame from base 1. The germline V gene yields SGHRS for CDR1 and YFSETQ for CDR2.